This T cell receptor (beta chain) originates from a study of regulatory T cells in long-lasting Graves disease. Study results and caveats: New patients shared about 910 public clonotypes, and persistent patients shared more, with 2,741. TRBV28 was favored in persistent disease, as were TRBJ1-2 and TRBJ2-5. For persistent Graves' patients, TCR diversity was lower than for newly diagnosed ones.

Arm-PCR with iRepertoire HTBI primers amplified the CDR3 regions for these TCR beta libraries. TCRdb recomputed calls from the multiplex PCR reads with MiXCR, one row per CDR3 protein. Among a few hundred thousand distinct CDR3 sequences listed, roughly 22% were seen once. The time point: persistent/refractory GD, antithyroid drugs over 5 years with positive TRAb. Following extraction of RNA from PBMCs, that RNA was used to make the TCR library. An approximately 10-milliliter sample of peripheral blood was drawn into EDTA tubes. This clonotype appeared a few times. Its matching antigen is unknown. From germline, CDR1 is LNHDA and CDR2 SQIVND (reference sequence). With V trimmed by 4 bases and J by 5 bases, 9 bases remained unmatched. The CDR3 sequence is 15 residues long.

The clonotype was recovered from a female donor with Graves disease. Sample: peripheral blood mononuclear cells (PBMCs), taken when the disease was refractory, from a patient treated with antithyroid drugs. This chain uses TRBV19 with TRBJ1-1; 8 bases are a match to TRBD1. The CDR3 region has the DNA TGTGCCAGTAGTACCCAAACCACAGGGGGGACTGAAGCTTTCTTT. Translated: CASSTQTTGGTEAFF.